The T cell receptor (beta chain) under discussion was sequenced for a study of glioma-infiltrating T cells after dendritic cell vaccination. The wider study: Between about 2002 and 2013, patients got autologous tumor lysate-pulsed dendritic cell vaccines. Patients received three intradermal dendritic cell vaccine injections at biweekly intervals.

V dropped 3 bases and J dropped 4; count of bases not matched to a gene: 2. This CDR3 comprises 14 residues. Germline CDR1 MDHEN, CDR2 SYDVKM. None of the glioblastoma patients had an isocitrate dehydrogenase mutation. Sequencing was performed with immunoSEQ multiplex PCR; in TCRdb, only in-frame clones are kept and a portion is missing. Among tens of thousands of clones, 75% to 85% were seen once, and the ten largest hold around 9.6%. The source was blood, collected before dendritic cell vaccination. The sequence derives from a human donor with glioblastoma. The V and J genes are TRBV28 and TRBJ1-2; TRBD1 matches 10 bases. CDR3 in DNA: TGTGCCAGCAGTTTCTGGACAGGGGGCTATGGCTACACCTTC. This translates into CASSFWTGGYGYTF.